A single sample is the source of the 16 T cell receptor beta chains below, sequenced in a study of T cell repertoires in cytomegalovirus infection. MiXCR, run by TCRdb on the reads, gives a single entry per CDR3 protein. The table lists about 450,000 distinct CDR3 sequences, approximately 31% of them singletons, with roughly 15% in the top ten. Sequencing used PBMCs. These TCRs come from a human donor in good health (CMV status not recorded). Some clones in this sample may be carry-over from other donors' samples.

In this sample, this clonotype turned up many times. The rearrangement joins TRBV7-2 to TRBJ2-7; the D is unclear. Per germline, CDR1 SGHTA and CDR2 FQGNSA. The CDR3 totals 16 residues. Between the trimmed V and J ends, which lost 0 bases and 0 bases, there was a span of 12 bases. The CDR3 reads CASSLAMMRYSYEQYF. The DNA for the CDR3 is TGTGCCAGCAGCTTAGCGATGATGCGGTACTCCTACGAGCAGTACTTC.

This rearrangement joins TRBV15 to TRBJ1-1; D call uncertain. CDR1 is LNHNV and CDR2 is YYDKDF in the germline V gene (reference sequence). Trimming removed 0 bases from V and 3 bases from J, with 11 bases in between. This CDR3 contains 15 residues. The CDR3 here is CATSRDLVAYTEAFF. The CDR3 region has the DNA TGTGCCACCAGCAGAGATCTGGTGGCTTACACTGAAGCTTTCTTT.

The chain uses TRBV5-1 and TRBJ2-7; 10 nucleotides agree with TRBD1. V lost 3 bases and J lost 6; bases outside the gene matches: 6. The CDR3 contains 14 residues. Per the germline V gene, CDR1 is SGHRS and CDR2 is YFSETQ. The CDR3 here is CASSSPGTGAEQYF. The CDR3 DNA reads TGCGCCAGCAGCTCCCCCGGGACAGGGGCCGAGCAGTACTTC. The full variable domain, with the rest looked up from reference TRBV5-1 and TRBJ2-7, is KAGVTQTPRYLIKTRGQQVTLSCSPISGHRSVSWYQQTPGQGLQFLFEYFSETQRNKGNFPGRFSGRQFSNSRSEMNVSTLELGDSALYLCASSSPGTGAEQYFGPGTRLTVT.

This clonotype has a count of ten or more. The rearrangement uses TRBV7-2 and TRBJ2-3; D might be TRBD2 (5 bases). The CDR3 length is 17 residues. CDR1 is SGHTA and CDR2 is FQGNSA in the germline V gene. V lost 2 bases to trimming and J lost 5 bases, with 20 bases between them. CDR3 residues: CASSLIPSGVSQDTQYF. Here the CDR3 DNA reads TGTGCCAGCAGCTTAATCCCCTCCGGGGTTTCCCAAGATACGCAGTATTTT.

Worth noting for this clonotype: The junction and the germline gene differ at one end; a read error may be behind it. J is TRBJ2-7 and V is TRBV2, with TRBD1 as a possible D gene (5 bases). The CDR3 contains 14 residues. Germline CDR1 SNHLY, CDR2 FYNNEI. CDR3 amino acids: CASSEDRYSYEQYF. The DNA of the CDR3 is TGTGCCAGCAGCGAAGACAGATACTCCTACGAGCAGTACTTC.

This clonotype has a handful of counts. The chain combines TRBV24-1 with TRBJ2-3, with 8 bases matching TRBD2. The CDR3 has 16 residues. Per germline, CDR1 KGHDR and CDR2 SFDVKD. The ends lost 3 bases at V and 6 bases at J; junction bases unmatched: 10. The CDR3 coding sequence is TGTGCCACCAGTGATGGGGGAGCGGGGGCTATGGATACGCAGTATTTT. Translating gives CATSDGGAGAMDTQYF.

A word on this clonotype: Lacking the conserved final phenylalanine or tryptophan, this CDR3 likely reflects a read error. V is TRBV19 and J is TRBJ2-2; TRBD1 might be the D (6 bases). Trimming left V 5 bases short and J 10 bases short, with 20 bases between. The CDR3 extends over 15 amino acids. Germline V gene sequence: CDR1 LNHDA, CDR2 SQIVND (reference sequence). CDR3 in amino acids: CASSPRTANAQELFS. The CDR3 DNA follows: TGTGCCAGTAGTCCGCGGACAGCCAACGCCCAGGAGCTGTTTTCT.

The rearrangement uses TRBV19 and TRBJ1-5; tentatively, D is TRBD1 (5 bases). Germline CDR1 LNHDA, CDR2 SQIVND (reference sequence). Trimming shortened V by 10 bases and J by 7 bases, and 23 bases separated the two germline ends. This CDR3 contains 15 residues. This CDR3 is CATNTPSAGGQPQHF. CDR3 nucleotides: TGTGCCACAAATACCCCCTCGGCCGGGGGGCAGCCCCAGCATTTT. Looking up the rest from reference TRBV19 and TRBJ1-5 gives the full variable domain: DGGITQSPKYLFRKEGQNVTLSCEQNLNHDAMYWYRQDPGQGLRLIYYSQIVNDFQKGDIAEGYSVSREKKESFPLTVTSAQKNPTAFYLCATNTPSAGGQPQHFGDGTRLSIL.

Only a few counts were recorded for this clonotype. The chain combines TRBV12-3 or TRBV12-4 with TRBJ2-1; D not resolved. This CDR3 spans 13 amino acids. Trimming shortened V by 3 bases and J by 7 bases, and 10 bases separated the two germline ends. The DNA of the CDR3 is TGTGCCAGCAGTTTTGGAAGTTTGAATGAGCAGTTCTTC. This translates into CASSFGSLNEQFF.

With respect to this clonotype: Given a much more abundant clone one base away, this may be a read error. The chain has TRBV7-2 and TRBJ2-5, with TRBD2 as a possible D gene (6 bases). CDR1 and CDR2 from the germline V gene are SGHTA and FQGNSA. This CDR3 is 14 amino acids long. CDR3 sequence reads: CAISFVGGGETQYF. DNA of the CDR3: TGTGCCATCAGCTTCGTGGGGGGTGGAGAGACCCAGTACTTC.

This clonotype was observed a few times. The chain is built from TRBV28 and TRBJ2-3; D gene ambiguous. The CDR3 sequence is 15 residues long. Looked up from germline, CDR1 is MDHEN and CDR2 is SYDVKM. V dropped 6 bases and J dropped 2 bases, with 15 bases sitting between them. The CDR3 DNA follows: TGTGCCAGCAGCCCCGGAGTAGATTCCACAGATACGCAGTATTTT. It specifies CASSPGVDSTDTQYF.

This clonotype was counted many times. The chain combines TRBV28 with TRBJ2-3, with D uncertain. Trimming cost V 7 bases and J 6 bases, with 20 bases left between them. CDR3 length: 15 residues. Germline V gene data show CDR1 as MDHEN and CDR2 as SYDVKM. CDR3: CASTTYSGFMDTQYF. In DNA form, the CDR3 reads TGTGCCAGCACCACTTATTCCGGTTTTATGGATACGCAGTATTTT.

CDR3 in DNA: TGTGCCACCAGTGATTTTCCCAGGGATAACGGGCAGTTCTTC. Encoded protein: CATSDFPRDNGQFF. The chain links TRBV24-1 to TRBJ2-1, with a possible D match to TRBD1 (5 bases). V lost 1 base to trimming and J lost 12 bases, with 15 bases between them. The CDR3 sequence is 14 residues long. Per the germline V gene, CDR1 is KGHDR and CDR2 is SFDVKD.

The genes are TRBV12-3 or TRBV12-4 and TRBJ1-4; D remains unclear. Trimming took 5 bases from V and 7 from J, leaving 23 bases between them. The CDR3 length is 17 residues. The CDR3 here is CASSPILSGSEGEKLFF. In DNA form, the CDR3 reads TGTGCCAGCAGTCCCATCCTGTCAGGTTCCGAAGGTGAAAAACTGTTTTTT.

About this clonotype itself: One junction end does not reproduce the germline sequence, and a read error may be involved. This sequence joins TRBV4-3 and TRBJ1-5, with D possibly being TRBD1 (5 bases). Germline CDR1 LGHNA, CDR2 YSLEER. The CDR3 extends over 13 amino acids. The CDR3 nucleotides read TGCGCCAGCATCCAAGATACAGGTCAGCCCCAGCATTTT. Encoded protein: CASIQDTGQPQHF.

A word on this clonotype: A much larger clone lies one base from this, so it may be a read error. The chain links TRBV19 to TRBJ1-5; possibly TRBD1 for D (5 bases). Germline CDR1 reads LNHDA; CDR2 reads SQIVND (reference sequence). The V end was cut by 7 bases, the J end by 2 bases, with 15 bases between. This CDR3 has 15 residues. CDR3 sequence (DNA): TGTGCCAGTATTCCTCAGGGATTGGGCAATCAGCCCCAGCATTTT. Residues: CASIPQGLGNQPQHF.